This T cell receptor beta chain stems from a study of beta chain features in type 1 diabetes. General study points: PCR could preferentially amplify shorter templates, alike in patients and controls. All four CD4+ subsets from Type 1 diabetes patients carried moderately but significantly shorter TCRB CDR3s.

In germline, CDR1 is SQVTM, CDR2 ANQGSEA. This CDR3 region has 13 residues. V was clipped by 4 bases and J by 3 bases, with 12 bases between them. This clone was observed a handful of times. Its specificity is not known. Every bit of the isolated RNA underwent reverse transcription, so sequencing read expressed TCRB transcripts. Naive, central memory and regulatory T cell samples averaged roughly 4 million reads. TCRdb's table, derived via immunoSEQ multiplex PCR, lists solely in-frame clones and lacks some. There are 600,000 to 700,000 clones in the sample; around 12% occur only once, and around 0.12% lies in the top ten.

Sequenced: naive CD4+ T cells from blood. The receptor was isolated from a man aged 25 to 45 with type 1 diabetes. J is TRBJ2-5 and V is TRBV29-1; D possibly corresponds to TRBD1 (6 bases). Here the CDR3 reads CSVAPGVEETQYF. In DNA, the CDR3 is TGCAGCGTTGCCCCAGGGGTCGAAGAGACCCAGTACTTC.